This TCR beta chain appears in the sequencing data of a study of blood T cell repertoires in COVID-19. Study background: COVID-19 samples, acute and convalescent, were from the United States, Italy and Spain.

Authors' processing steps: For nucleated cells, counts were estimated from reference gene primer amplification. The table came from immunoSEQ multiplex PCR; TCRdb's copy has only in-frame clones and leaves some out. V and J calls and clone size are given by that table; D and trimming were obtained from the DNA. The sample yields about 310,000 clones, about nine tenths seen once. Trimming took off 1 base at V and 13 bases at J, with 17 bases between the two ends. The CDR3 spans 14 residues. Germline values: CDR1 SGHTA, CDR2 FQGTGA. The sample consisted of peripheral blood. V gene TRBV7-3 combines with J gene TRBJ2-1; possibly TRBD2 for D (6 bases). The source is a woman aged 25 to 39 with COVID-19, enrolled during active disease. The CDR3 reads CASSLITSQGPQFF. CDR3 coding DNA: TGTGCCAGCAGCTTAATCACTAGCCAGGGTCCCCAGTTCTTC.